These 24 T cell receptor beta chains share one sample of origin, sequenced in a study of blood T cell repertoires in COVID-19. Repertoires were generated with immunoSEQ multiplex PCR, while TCRdb's copy carries only in-frame clones and drops some. The sample consists of some 150,000 clones, about 85% of them appearing once. Sequencing was done on a sample of peripheral blood. Receptors originate from a man aged 55 to 70 with COVID-19, enrolled during active disease.

This rearrangement joins TRBV28 to TRBJ2-2; no clear D gene. The V end lost 7 bases, the J end lost 1 base, and 7 bases lay between the germline ends. The V gene's germline CDR1 is MDHEN and CDR2 SYDVKM. The CDR3 consists of 13 residues. The CDR3 sequence is CASKVRNTGELFF. CDR3 nucleotides: TGTGCCAGCAAAGTCAGGAACACCGGGGAGCTGTTTTTT.

The chain has TRBV18 and TRBJ1-5; D not certain. Looked up from germline, CDR1 is KGHSH and CDR2 is LQKENI. This CDR3 comprises 13 residues. Trimming took 3 bases from V and 7 from J, leaving 10 bases between them. CDR3 nucleotides: TGTGCCAGCTCACCTGGAGGGTTCCAGCCCCAGCATTTT. The encoded protein is CASSPGGFQPQHF.

This clone was recorded once. The chain uses TRBV7-2 and TRBJ2-3; possibly TRBD2 for D (6 bases). This CDR3 has 16 amino acids. Germline-derived CDR1 and CDR2 are SGHTA and FQGNSA. Trimming cost V 2 bases and J 4 bases, with 16 bases left between them. DNA of the CDR3: TGTGCCAGCAGCTTATTTGGGACTGGTGCACCAGATACGCAGTATTTT. As protein: CASSLFGTGAPDTQYF.

The CDR3 DNA sequence: TGTGCCAGCAGCGTAGGGGGACTAGCGGGAGATCACGAGCAGTACTTC. This translates into CASSVGGLAGDHEQYF. The chain carries TRBV9 and TRBJ2-7, with 14 bases identical to TRBD2. The CDR3 loop spans 16 amino acids. Germline lookup yields CDR1 SGDLS and CDR2 YYNGEE. The V and J ends lost 0 bases and 5 bases, in that order; junction bases with no gene match: 4.

The gene calls are TRBV9 and TRBJ2-7; D is ambiguous. CDR3 size: 13 residues. The ends were cut back, 0 bases at V and 0 bases at J, with 4 bases in the middle. Germline lookup yields CDR1 SGDLS and CDR2 YYNGEE. Written as DNA, the CDR3 is TGTGCCAGCAGCGTAGCAGGCTCCTACGAGCAGTACTTC. Encoded protein: CASSVAGSYEQYF.

The rearrangement uses TRBV7-2 and TRBJ2-5; tentative D call: TRBD2 (5 bases). The CDR3 has 16 amino acids. Germline CDR1 reads SGHTA; CDR2 reads FQGNSA. V was trimmed by 1 base and J by 1 base, leaving 13 bases between them. The CDR3, as DNA: TGTGCCAGCAGCTTAGTTGCTAGCTCGATCCAAGAGACCCAGTACTTC. Protein product: CASSLVASSIQETQYF.

The chain uses TRBV27 and TRBJ1-2; 9 nucleotides line up with TRBD1. The germline CDR1 and CDR2 sequences are MNHEY and SMNVEV (reference sequence). V shed 5 bases and J 8 bases; nucleotides not matched to a gene: 6. The CDR3 extends over 13 amino acids. CDR3 sequence: CASSIGTGNGYTF. The CDR3 DNA sequence: TGTGCCAGCAGTATCGGGACAGGGAACGGCTACACCTTC.

J is TRBJ1-3 and V is TRBV6-5; 7 bases line up with TRBD1. The V gene's germline CDR1 is MNHEY and CDR2 SVGAGI. V lost 3 bases and J lost 3; bases outside the gene matches: 8. The CDR3 length is 16 residues. The CDR3 coding sequence is TGTGCCAGCAGTTATCTCCCAGGGGGATTTGGAAACACCATATATTTT. As protein: CASSYLPGGFGNTIYF.

This clone came up a few times. The chain has TRBV19 and TRBJ2-1; 8 positions agree with TRBD1. The CDR3 is made up of 15 amino acids. Germline V gene data show CDR1 as LNHDA and CDR2 as SQIVND (reference sequence). Trimming cost V 4 bases and J 4 bases; bases outside gene matches: 6. CDR3 amino acids: CASSTGQGPYNEQFF. DNA of the CDR3: TGTGCCAGTAGTACAGGACAGGGCCCGTACAATGAGCAGTTCTTC.

This chain links TRBV19 with TRBJ1-6; 7 bases line up with TRBD1. This CDR3 has 14 residues. The germline V gene encodes CDR1 LNHDA and CDR2 SQIVND (reference sequence). V shed 6 bases and J 7 bases; nucleotides not matched to a gene: 6. In DNA, the CDR3 is TGTGCCAGTAGCACAGGGGTGGGAAATTCACCCCTCCACTTT. Protein product: CASSTGVGNSPLHF. Based on the CDR3 plus reference TRBV19 and TRBJ1-6, the full variable domain is DGGITQSPKYLFRKEGQNVTLSCEQNLNHDAMYWYRQDPGQGLRLIYYSQIVNDFQKGDIAEGYSVSREKKESFPLTVTSAQKNPTAFYLCASSTGVGNSPLHFGNGTRLTVT.

V and J are TRBV28 and TRBJ1-1, with a weak D call TRBD1 (5 bases). This CDR3 spans 14 amino acids. The V end was cut by 4 bases, the J end by 1 base, with 10 bases between. Per the germline V gene, CDR1 is MDHEN and CDR2 is SYDVKM. CDR3 protein: CASSSDGQNTEAFF. Here the CDR3 DNA reads TGTGCCAGCAGTTCCGACGGACAGAACACTGAAGCTTTCTTT.

The chain joins TRBV5-1 to TRBJ1-2; 9 bases map to TRBD1. CDR1 is SGHRS and CDR2 is YFSETQ in the germline V gene. CDR3 length: 13 amino acids. With 4 bases clipped from V and 8 bases from J, the junction kept 6 bases outside the gene matches. The CDR3 protein is CASSTGTGPGYTF. In DNA form, the CDR3 reads TGCGCCAGCAGCACCGGGACAGGGCCCGGCTACACCTTC.

V and J are TRBV28 and TRBJ1-6; 7 nucleotides align to TRBD1. CDR3 length equals 16 residues. The V and J ends lost 7 bases and 5 bases, in that order; junction bases with no gene match: 11. Germline-derived CDR1 and CDR2 are MDHEN and SYDVKM. DNA of the CDR3: TGTGCCAGCAAAGTCTTGGGGACAGCAAATAATTCACCCCTCCACTTT. Translation gives CASKVLGTANNSPLHF.

The chain recombines TRBV28 with TRBJ2-7, with 11 bases that match TRBD1. Germline CDR1 is MDHEN and CDR2 is SYDVKM. Germline trimming cut 5 bases from V and 6 bases from J; bases unmatched to any gene: 12. The length of the CDR3 is 16 residues. This chain's CDR3 is CASSETGQGARREQYF. The CDR3 DNA sequence: TGTGCCAGCAGTGAGACTGGACAGGGGGCGCGTCGCGAGCAGTACTTC.

The chain recombines TRBV7-9 with TRBJ1-5; D call uncertain. Germline V lookup: CDR1 SEHNR, CDR2 FQNEAQ (reference sequence). The CDR3 loop spans 18 amino acids. The V end was cut by 1 base, the J end by 2 bases, with 18 bases between. CDR3 coding DNA: TGTGCCAGCAGCTTAGTGCGAGCAGGCACCTTTGGCAATCAGCCCCAGCATTTT. As protein: CASSLVRAGTFGNQPQHF.

The V and J genes are TRBV9 and TRBJ2-1; the match to TRBD2 covers 13 bases. Germline-derived CDR1 and CDR2 are SGDLS and YYNGEE. The CDR3 contains 14 residues. V was clipped by 7 bases and J by 7 bases; unmatched bases: 5. The CDR3 coding sequence is TGTGCCAGCGAGACTAGCGGGAGGACTAATGAGCAGTTCTTC. Translated, it gives CASETSGRTNEQFF.

The V call is TRBV18, the J call TRBJ2-4; the D gene is possibly TRBD1 (6 bases). With 4 bases removed from V and 5 bases from J, the gap between germline ends came to 15 bases. CDR1 and CDR2 from the germline V gene are KGHSH and LQKENI. There are 15 residues in the CDR3. The DNA of the CDR3 is TGTGCCAGCTCACGAGAAGGACGGACAGAAAACATTCAGTACTTC. It translates to CASSREGRTENIQYF.

J is TRBJ1-2 and V is TRBV4-3, with D hard to call. With 0 bases removed from V and 4 bases from J, the gap between germline ends came to 6 bases. Germline V gene lookup returns CDR1 LGHNA and CDR2 YSLEER. The CDR3 covers 13 residues. This CDR3 reads CASSQDPGYGYTF. The CDR3 DNA reads TGCGCCAGCAGCCAAGATCCGGGCTATGGCTACACCTTC.

This chain joins TRBV28 and TRBJ1-5; D gene uncertain. Germline CDR1 is MDHEN and CDR2 is SYDVKM. The CDR3 is 14 residues long. Trimming took 7 bases from V and 2 from J, leaving 12 bases between them. This chain's CDR3 is CASTTVPGNQPQHF. In DNA form, the CDR3 reads TGTGCCAGCACCACCGTCCCAGGCAATCAGCCCCAGCATTTT.

The V call is TRBV10-3, the J call TRBJ2-1, with 10 nucleotides matching TRBD1. Germline V gene sequence: CDR1 ENHRY, CDR2 SYGVKD. V dropped 8 bases and J dropped 7; count of bases not matched to a gene: 11. This CDR3 contains 15 residues. DNA of the CDR3: TGTGCCATCGGAGCAGCGGACAGGGGGATGAATGAGCAGTTCTTC. Translated: CAIGAADRGMNEQFF.

This chain's CDR3 is CASSQEGLGRLPTIYF. The CDR3 region has the DNA TGTGCCAGCAGCCAAGAGGGGCTCGGACGCCTGCCCACCATATATTTT. The chain recombines TRBV3-1 (or the pseudogene TRBV3-2) with TRBJ1-3, with D maybe TRBD1 (5 bases). The germline V and J ends were trimmed by 0 bases and 9 bases, with 18 bases remaining between them. The germline gives CDR1 LGHDT, CDR2 YNNKEL (reference sequence). The length of the CDR3 is 16 residues.

The V call is TRBV19, the J call TRBJ1-2; 7 bases are a match to TRBD1. The V segment lost 5 bases and the J segment 4 bases; nucleotides outside the gene matches: 7. In germline, CDR1 is LNHDA, CDR2 SQIVND (reference sequence). The CDR3 consists of 14 residues. CDR3 amino acids: CASSERTGVYGYTF. DNA for the CDR3: TGTGCCAGTAGTGAAAGGACAGGAGTCTATGGCTACACCTTC.

The V call is TRBV5-6, the J call TRBJ2-7, with 9 bases identical to TRBD1. The CDR3 has 13 amino acids. Germline V CDR1 and CDR2: SGHDT, YYEEEE. Trimming at V came to 4 bases and at J to 6 bases, leaving 5 bases not matched to a gene. This CDR3 reads CASSTGTGTEQYF. The CDR3 DNA reads as TGTGCCAGCAGCACCGGGACAGGGACCGAGCAGTACTTC.

The gene calls are TRBV7-9 and TRBJ2-7; perhaps TRBD2 as D (5 bases). V lost 5 bases to trimming and J lost 3 bases, with 14 bases between them. The germline V gene encodes CDR1 SEHNR and CDR2 FQNEAQ (reference sequence). CDR3 size: 14 residues. This CDR3 is CASSPDGGGYEQYF. The DNA for the CDR3 is TGTGCCAGCAGCCCCGACGGAGGTGGCTACGAGCAGTACTTC.